What follows are 16 T cell receptor beta chains derived from one specimen sequenced in a study of identifying expanded T cells in peripheral blood. Sequencing was performed with immunoSEQ multiplex PCR; in TCRdb, only in-frame clones are kept and a portion is missing. Of about 100,000 clones listed, roughly 88% are singletons. Sequenced input: blood. These receptors were collected from a person aged 18-69 years in good health.

A single count supports this clone. J is TRBJ1-2 and V is TRBV2; D is ambiguous. Germline V gives CDR1 SNHLY, CDR2 FYNNEI. CDR3 length: 12 amino acids. With 4 bases removed from V and 5 bases from J, the gap between germline ends came to 8 bases. CDR3 region: CASSVYGYGYTF. The CDR3 region has the DNA TGTGCCAGCAGTGTATATGGTTATGGCTACACCTTC.

The chain recombines TRBV7-9 with TRBJ2-1, with TRBD1 matching 7 bases. Germline V CDR1 and CDR2: SEHNR, FQNEAQ (reference sequence). This CDR3 contains 16 residues. The V segment lost 3 bases and the J segment 2 bases; nucleotides outside the gene matches: 7. The CDR3 here is CASSLVPGQTYNEQFF. In nucleotides, the CDR3 is TGTGCCAGCAGCTTGGTCCCGGGACAGACCTACAATGAGCAGTTCTTC.

V usage is TRBV5-5 and J usage is TRBJ1-3; D remains ambiguous. Trimming left V 0 bases short and J 2 bases short, with 6 bases between. The germline V gene encodes CDR1 SGHKS and CDR2 YYEKEE (reference sequence). The CDR3 loop spans 14 amino acids. The CDR3 DNA follows: TGTGCCAGCAGCTTGGAATGGGCTGGAAACACCATATATTTT. Its translation is CASSLEWAGNTIYF. Complete variable domain (other parts from reference TRBV5-5 and TRBJ1-3): DAGVTQSPTHLIKTRGQQVTLRCSPISGHKSVSWYQQVLGQGPQFIFQYYEKEERGRGNFPDRFSARQFPNYSSELNVNALLLGDSALYLCASSLEWAGNTIYFGEGSWLTVV.

The rearrangement joins TRBV9 to TRBJ1-1; weak D call: TRBD1 (5 bases). V was pared by 0 bases and J by 6 bases, with 18 bases between. The V gene's germline CDR1 is SGDLS and CDR2 YYNGEE. CDR3 length equals 16 residues. This chain's CDR3 is CASSVGEGRGLPEAFF. CDR3 DNA: TGTGCCAGCAGCGTAGGGGAGGGGAGGGGTCTCCCTGAAGCTTTCTTT.

Many counts were recorded for this clone. The chain recombines TRBV14 with TRBJ2-3; 11 positions agree with TRBD2. CDR1 and CDR2 (germline): SGHDN, FVKESK. With 1 base clipped from V and 4 bases from J, the junction kept 4 bases outside the gene matches. This CDR3 region has 16 residues. The CDR3 spells CASSQVDSGGADTQYF. CDR3 nucleotides: TGTGCCAGCAGCCAAGTAGATAGCGGGGGGGCAGATACGCAGTATTTT.

V gene TRBV27 combines with J gene TRBJ2-3; D ambiguous. Trimming left V 8 bases short and J 2 bases short, with 11 bases between. The CDR3 sequence is 13 residues long. CDR1 and CDR2 (germline): MNHEY, SMNVEV (reference sequence). CDR3 in amino acids: CASGLLPTDTQYF. CDR3 DNA: TGTGCCAGCGGGCTCCTACCCACAGATACGCAGTATTTT.

CDR3 in amino acids: CASSVGQGRAGELFF. The CDR3 nucleotides are TGTGCCAGCAGCGTAGGACAGGGTAGAGCCGGGGAGCTGTTTTTT. J is TRBJ2-2 and V is TRBV9; 7 bases line up with TRBD1. V lost 0 bases and J lost 6; bases outside the gene matches: 5. The CDR3 spans 15 residues. Germline CDR1 and CDR2: SGDLS and YYNGEE. The whole variable domain, filled in from reference TRBV9 and TRBJ2-2, reads DSGVTQTPKHLITATGQRVTLRCSPRSGDLSVYWYQQSLDQGLQFLIQYYNGEERAKGNILERFSAQQFPDLHSELNLSSLELGDSALYFCASSVGQGRAGELFFGEGSRLTVL.

The V gene is TRBV5-1, the J gene TRBJ2-3; 7 bases fit TRBD1. With V trimmed by 4 bases and J by 2 bases, 7 bases remained unmatched. The germline V gene encodes CDR1 SGHRS and CDR2 YFSETQ. The CDR3 length is 15 residues. The CDR3 sequence is CASSRQGLSTDTQYF. The CDR3 DNA is TGCGCCAGCAGCCGACAGGGATTGTCCACAGATACGCAGTATTTT.

This clone has just one count. This sample includes further DNA sequences coding for the same CDR3. The chain recombines TRBV30 with TRBJ2-1; possible D gene TRBD2, 6 bases. The CDR3 spans 11 residues. Trimming removed 5 bases at V and 4 bases at J, with 6 bases between. The germline CDR1 and CDR2 sequences are GTSNPN and SVGIG (reference sequence). The CDR3 reads CAWRGYNEQFF. CDR3 in DNA: TGTGCCTGGCGGGGGTACAATGAGCAGTTCTTC.

Here the CDR3 reads CSVDLSQGLNTEAFF. The CDR3 bases are TGCAGCGTTGATCTAAGTCAGGGGCTGAACACTGAAGCTTTCTTT. The chain combines TRBV29-1 with TRBJ1-1, with D perhaps TRBD1 (6 bases). The germline CDR1 and CDR2 sequences are SQVTM and ANQGSEA. The CDR3 covers 15 residues. V was shortened by 3 bases and J by 0 bases, with 14 bases between the two germline ends. The variable domain in full, with the rest retrieved from reference TRBV29-1 and TRBJ1-1, is SAVISQKPSRDICQRGTSLTIQCQVDSQVTMMFWYRQQPGQSLTLIATANQGSEATYESGFVIDKFPISRPNLTFSTLTVSNMSPEDSSIYLCSVDLSQGLNTEAFFGQGTRLTVV.

The chain has TRBV27 and TRBJ2-7; 8 positions match TRBD1. The CDR3 has 17 amino acids. Germline CDR1 and CDR2: MNHEY and SMNVEV (reference sequence). V gave up 2 bases and J gave up 4 bases; unmatched junction bases: 13. CDR3 DNA: TGTGCCAGCAGTTTAATAGGACAGGGCTATAAGTGGTACGAGCAGTACTTC. Its translation: CASSLIGQGYKWYEQYF.

The rearrangement uses TRBV7-8 and TRBJ1-5; D gene unclear. CDR3 length: 12 residues. Germline assignment: CDR1 SGHVS and CDR2 FQNEAQ. V shed 0 bases and J shed 3 bases, with 0 bases lying between them. The CDR3 sequence is CASSLANQPQHF. DNA for the CDR3: TGTGCCAGCAGCTTAGCCAATCAGCCCCAGCATTTT. Combining the CDR3 with reference TRBV7-8 and TRBJ1-5 gives the whole variable domain GAGVSQSPRYKVAKRGQDVALRCDPISGHVSLFWYQQALGQGPEFLTYFQNEAQLDKSGLPSDRFFAERPEGSVSTLKIQRTQQEDSAVYLCASSLANQPQHFGDGTRLSIL.

This chain joins TRBV2 and TRBJ1-5; possibly TRBD1 for D (5 bases). This CDR3 contains 15 residues. Per germline, CDR1 SNHLY and CDR2 FYNNEI. Trimming stripped 1 base from V and 1 base from J, with 8 bases between. CDR3 residues: CASSEEAGSNQPQHF. As DNA, the CDR3 is TGTGCCAGCAGTGAAGAAGCAGGGAGCAATCAGCCCCAGCATTTT.

J is TRBJ1-1 and V is TRBV27, with D hard to call. V shed 7 bases and J shed 0 bases, with 9 bases lying between them. Germline assignment: CDR1 MNHEY and CDR2 SMNVEV (reference sequence). The CDR3 contains 13 residues. CDR3 protein: CASKSRLNTEAFF. The CDR3 DNA sequence: TGTGCCAGCAAGTCTCGACTGAACACTGAAGCTTTCTTT.

This clone has only a few counts. V is TRBV18 and J is TRBJ2-1; TRBD1 agrees at 11 bases. Germline V CDR1 and CDR2: KGHSH, LQKENI. Trimming at V came to 4 bases and at J to 3 bases, leaving 11 bases not matched to a gene. The CDR3 runs 18 residues. Written as DNA, the CDR3 is TGTGCCAGCTCACGGCGGGACAGGGGGGGTGCTGACTACAATGAGCAGTTCTTC. Its protein product is CASSRRDRGGADYNEQFF.

This chain uses TRBV6-1 with TRBJ1-2, with 9 bases fitting TRBD1. With V trimmed by 0 bases and J by 5 bases, 4 bases remained unmatched. Per germline, CDR1 MNHNS and CDR2 SASEGT. The CDR3 is made up of 15 amino acids. The CDR3 sequence is CASSEAVTGGYGYTF. DNA for the CDR3: TGTGCCAGCAGTGAAGCGGTGACAGGGGGGTATGGCTACACCTTC.